Sequencing of this T cell receptor (beta chain) was carried out in a study of cytomegalovirus exposure and HLA in healthy donors. Findings of the study overall: Available immune exposure information was restricted to CMV serostatus only.

This clone was counted once. Antigen: not known. The CDR3 is 13 residues long. V lost 3 bases to trimming and J lost 5 bases, with 10 bases between them. From germline, CDR1 is MDHEN and CDR2 SYDVKM. Vbeta (60) and Jbeta (13) primers were used in the PCR. The method was immunoSEQ multiplex PCR; TCRdb's version includes in-frame clones alone and lacks a portion of them. This table holds approximately 120,000 clones, just under 75% found once. The sequence was collected from a man aged 55 to 69 in good health and CMV-seropositive. Sequencing used PBMCs. The chain carries TRBV28 and TRBJ2-5, with D unclear. The CDR3 coding sequence is TGTGCCAGCAGTTTGCGTGATCGGGAGACCCAGTACTTC. It yields the protein CASSLRDRETQYF.